The TCR beta chain under discussion was sequenced for a study of T-cell reconstitution after alpha-beta-depleted transplantation in children. Whole-study findings and limits: In patients about two months after transplant, alpha-beta T cells reportedly arose from several hundred expanded graft clones.

The TCRbeta library was prepared with unique molecular identifiers. Via MiXCR, TCRdb re-called the PCR reads, giving one row per CDR3 protein. Among fewer than 750,000 distinct CDR3 sequences listed, about a quarter were seen once. The germline gives CDR1 MDHEN, CDR2 SYDVKM. V shed 5 bases, J shed 3 bases, and the junction held 6 bases outside the gene matches. The CDR3 is 15 residues long. This clonotype was seen a handful of times. Antigen: not known. The source is a boy under two years old with Wiskott-Aldrich syndrome, due to receive a stem cell transplant. The rearrangement links TRBV28 to TRBJ2-1, with 8 positions matching TRBD2. The sequencing here drew on PBMCs, taken before TCRalphabeta/CD19-depleted stem cell transplant. The CDR3 region is CASSATSAFYNEQFF. As DNA, the CDR3 is TGTGCCAGCAGTGCGACTAGCGCATTCTACAATGAGCAGTTCTTC.